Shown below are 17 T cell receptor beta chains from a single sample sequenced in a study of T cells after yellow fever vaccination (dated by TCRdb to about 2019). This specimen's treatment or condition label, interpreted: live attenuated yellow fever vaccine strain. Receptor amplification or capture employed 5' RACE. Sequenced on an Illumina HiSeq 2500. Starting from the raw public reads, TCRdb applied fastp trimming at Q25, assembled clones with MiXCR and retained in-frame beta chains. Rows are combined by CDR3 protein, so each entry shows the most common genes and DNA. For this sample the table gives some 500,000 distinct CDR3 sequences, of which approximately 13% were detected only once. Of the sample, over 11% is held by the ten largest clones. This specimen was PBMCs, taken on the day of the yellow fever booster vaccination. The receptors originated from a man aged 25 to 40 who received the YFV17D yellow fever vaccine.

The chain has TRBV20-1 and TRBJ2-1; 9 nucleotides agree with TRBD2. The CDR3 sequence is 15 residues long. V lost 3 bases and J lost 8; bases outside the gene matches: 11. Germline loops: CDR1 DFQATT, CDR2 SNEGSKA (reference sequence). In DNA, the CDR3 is TGCAGTGCTAGTTACTCCGGCGGGAGGGGCGATGAGCAGTTCTTC. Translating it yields CSASYSGGRGDEQFF.

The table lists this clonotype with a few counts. The CDR3 DNA reads TGTGCCAGCAGCGTAGGGGGCGGAGACTCCTACGAGCAGTACTTC. Amino acids: CASSVGGGDSYEQYF. V gene TRBV9 combines with J gene TRBJ2-7, with D tentatively TRBD1 (5 bases). This CDR3 contains 15 residues. The V and J ends lost 0 bases and 0 bases respectively, with 10 bases between them. Germline CDR1 and CDR2: SGDLS and YYNGEE.

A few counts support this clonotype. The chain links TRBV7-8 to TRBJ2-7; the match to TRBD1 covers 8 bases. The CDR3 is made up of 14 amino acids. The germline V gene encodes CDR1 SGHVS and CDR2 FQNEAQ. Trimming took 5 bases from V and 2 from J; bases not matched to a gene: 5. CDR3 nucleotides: TGTGCCAGCAGCCCCAAACAGGGGGCCTACGAGCAGTACTTC. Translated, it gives CASSPKQGAYEQYF.

The CDR3 DNA sequence: TGCAGTGCTAGAGATCCGGGTTACACTGAAGCTTTCTTT. As protein: CSARDPGYTEAFF. The chain combines TRBV20-1 with TRBJ1-1; no definite D call. This CDR3 has 13 residues. V was cut by 0 bases and J by 3 bases, with 8 bases left in between. The germline V gene encodes CDR1 DFQATT and CDR2 SNEGSKA (reference sequence).

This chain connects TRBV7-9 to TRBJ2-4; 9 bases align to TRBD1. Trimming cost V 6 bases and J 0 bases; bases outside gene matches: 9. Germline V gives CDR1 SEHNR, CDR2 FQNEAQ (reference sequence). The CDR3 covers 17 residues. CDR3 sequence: CASSHKTGGRAKNIQYF. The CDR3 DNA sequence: TGTGCCAGCAGTCACAAGACAGGGGGTCGAGCCAAAAACATTCAGTACTTC. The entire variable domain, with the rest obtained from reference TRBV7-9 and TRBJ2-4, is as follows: DTGVSQNPRHKITKRGQNVTFRCDPISEHNRLYWYRQTLGQGPEFLTYFQNEAQLEKSRLLSDRFSAERPKGSFSTLEIQRTEQGDSAMYLCASSHKTGGRAKNIQYFGAGTRLSVL.

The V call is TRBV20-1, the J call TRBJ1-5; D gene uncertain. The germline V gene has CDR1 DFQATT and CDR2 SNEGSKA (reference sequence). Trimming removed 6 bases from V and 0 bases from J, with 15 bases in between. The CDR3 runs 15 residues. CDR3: CSASQDAYSNQPQHF. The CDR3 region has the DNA TGCAGTGCCTCCCAGGATGCCTATAGCAATCAGCCCCAGCATTTT.

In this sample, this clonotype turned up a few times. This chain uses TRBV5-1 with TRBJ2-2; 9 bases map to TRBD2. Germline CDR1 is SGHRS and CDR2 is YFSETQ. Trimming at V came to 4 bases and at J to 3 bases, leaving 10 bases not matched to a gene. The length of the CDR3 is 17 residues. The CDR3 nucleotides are TGCGCCAGCAGCAAACTGACTAGCGGAGGGCACACCGGGGAGCTGTTTTTT. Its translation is CASSKLTSGGHTGELFF.

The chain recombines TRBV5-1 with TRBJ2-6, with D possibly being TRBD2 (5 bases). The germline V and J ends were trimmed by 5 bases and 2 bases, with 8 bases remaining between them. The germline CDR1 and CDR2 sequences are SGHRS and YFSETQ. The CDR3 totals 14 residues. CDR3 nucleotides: TGCGCCAGCAGTTTCGGGACTGGGGCCAACGTCCTGACTTTC. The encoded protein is CASSFGTGANVLTF. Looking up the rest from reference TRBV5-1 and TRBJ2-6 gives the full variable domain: KAGVTQTPRYLIKTRGQQVTLSCSPISGHRSVSWYQQTPGQGLQFLFEYFSETQRNKGNFPGRFSGRQFSNSRSEMNVSTLELGDSALYLCASSFGTGANVLTFGAGSRLTVL.

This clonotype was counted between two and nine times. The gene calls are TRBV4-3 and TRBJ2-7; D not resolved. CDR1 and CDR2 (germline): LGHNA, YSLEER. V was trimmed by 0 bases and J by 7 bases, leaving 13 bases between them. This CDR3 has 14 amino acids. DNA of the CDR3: TGCGCCAGCAGCCAAGACAGTATTAAAGGGGAGCAGTACTTC. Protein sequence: CASSQDSIKGEQYF.

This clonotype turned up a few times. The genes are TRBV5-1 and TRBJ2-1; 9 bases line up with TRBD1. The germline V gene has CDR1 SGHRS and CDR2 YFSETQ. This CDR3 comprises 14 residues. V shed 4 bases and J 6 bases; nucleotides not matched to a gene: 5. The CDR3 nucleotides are TGCGCCAGCAGCGTTGGGGGACAGGGCAATGAGCAGTTCTTC. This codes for CASSVGGQGNEQFF.

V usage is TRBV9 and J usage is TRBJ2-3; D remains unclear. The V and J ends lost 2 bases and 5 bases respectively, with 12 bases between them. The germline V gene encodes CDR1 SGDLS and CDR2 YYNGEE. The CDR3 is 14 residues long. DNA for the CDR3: TGTGCCAGCAGCGTCCAGACACCGGTAGATACGCAGTATTTT. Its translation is CASSVQTPVDTQYF.

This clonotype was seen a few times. CDR3 residues: CSANNQGDEQYF. The CDR3 DNA reads as TGCAGTGCTAACAACCAGGGGGATGAGCAGTACTTC. The chain joins TRBV20-1 to TRBJ2-7, with 7 bases fitting TRBD1. This CDR3 spans 12 amino acids. Germline-derived CDR1 and CDR2 are DFQATT and SNEGSKA (reference sequence). V shed 4 bases, J shed 7 bases, and the junction held 7 bases outside the gene matches.

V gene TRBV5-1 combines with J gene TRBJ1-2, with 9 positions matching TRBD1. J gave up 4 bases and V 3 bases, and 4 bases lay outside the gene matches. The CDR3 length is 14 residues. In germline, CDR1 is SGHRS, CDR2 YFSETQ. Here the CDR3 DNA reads TGCGCCAGCAGCTCCGGACAGGGGATCTATGGCTACACCTTC. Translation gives CASSSGQGIYGYTF.

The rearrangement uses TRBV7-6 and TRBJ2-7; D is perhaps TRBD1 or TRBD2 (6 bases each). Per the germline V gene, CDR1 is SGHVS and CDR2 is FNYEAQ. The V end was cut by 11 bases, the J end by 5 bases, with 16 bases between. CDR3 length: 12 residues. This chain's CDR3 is CASGAGADEQYF. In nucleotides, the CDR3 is TGTGCCTCGGGGGCCGGGGCCGACGAGCAGTACTTC.

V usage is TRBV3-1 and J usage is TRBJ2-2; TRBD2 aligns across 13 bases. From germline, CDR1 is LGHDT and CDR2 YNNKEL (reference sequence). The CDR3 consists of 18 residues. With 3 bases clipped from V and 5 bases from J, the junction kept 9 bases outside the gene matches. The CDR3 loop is CASSHRTSGSQRTGELFF. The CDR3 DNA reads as TGTGCCAGCAGCCATCGGACTAGCGGGAGCCAGCGGACCGGGGAGCTGTTTTTT.

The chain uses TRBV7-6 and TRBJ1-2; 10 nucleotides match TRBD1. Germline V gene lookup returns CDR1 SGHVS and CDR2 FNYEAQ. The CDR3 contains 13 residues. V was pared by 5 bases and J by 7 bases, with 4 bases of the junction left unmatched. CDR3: CASSRTGGGGYTF. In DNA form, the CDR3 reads TGTGCCAGCAGCCGGACAGGGGGGGGTGGCTACACCTTC.

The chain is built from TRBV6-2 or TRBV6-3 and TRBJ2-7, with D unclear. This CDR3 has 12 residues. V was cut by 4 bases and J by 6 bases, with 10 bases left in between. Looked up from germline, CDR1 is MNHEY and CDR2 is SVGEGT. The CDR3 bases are TGTGCCAGCAGTTCCTACATCAGCGAGCAGTACTTC. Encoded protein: CASSSYISEQYF.